These T cell receptor beta chains were read from a single sample in a study of cytomegalovirus exposure and HLA in healthy donors. The method was immunoSEQ multiplex PCR; TCRdb's version includes in-frame clones alone and lacks a portion of them. The sample yields about 130,000 clones, 90% to 95% seen once. The sample comprised PBMCs. The receptor source for this set is a woman between 18 and 29 years old in good health and CMV-seronegative. The conserved cysteine and the conserved F or W are not part of the CDR3 here.

V: TRBV28; J: TRBJ1-1; CDR3: ASSGQGYTEAF
V: TRBV6-1; J: TRBJ1-2; CDR3: ASSGNRGGSGYT
V: TRBV5-4; J: TRBJ2-3; CDR3: ASSLKAGGFTDTQY
V: TRBV27; J: TRBJ1-6; CDR3: ASSPWGGGQYNSPLH
V: TRBV27; J: TRBJ2-3; CDR3: ASSPARRTGAGTDTQY
V: TRBV2; J: TRBJ2-1; CDR3: ASSGSRRGYNEQF
V: TRBV28; J: TRBJ1-5; CDR3: ASSLEAGLGQPQH
V: TRBV6-6; J: TRBJ1-6; CDR3: ASSYQSLTLH
V: TRBV27; J: TRBJ2-5; CDR3: ASSEGLAGGYGETQY
V: TRBV2; J: TRBJ2-1; CDR3: ATKDRGYNEQF
V: TRBV29-1; J: TRBJ1-5; CDR3: SVLGQDNQPQH
V: TRBV5-4; J: TRBJ1-2; CDR3: ASSLALQGAHGYT
V: TRBV2; J: TRBJ2-2; CDR3: ASSGLAGDTGELF
V: TRBV27; J: TRBJ1-3; CDR3: ASRGGFGTRGGNTIY
V: TRBV13; J: TRBJ2-3; CDR3: ASSLTGVRDTQY
V: TRBV5-1; J: TRBJ2-5; CDR3: ASSFYRDRPEETQY
V: TRBV6-5; J: TRBJ1-4; CDR3: ASSSGRRGGEKLF
V: TRBV5-1; J: TRBJ1-3; CDR3: ASSLGTVEGPGNTIY
V: TRBV7-9; J: TRBJ2-7; CDR3: ASSFLEYEQY
V: TRBV30; J: TRBJ1-1; CDR3: AWAHRDRVSSEAF
V: TRBV7-8; J: TRBJ1-2; CDR3: ASTERGNYGYT
V: TRBV25-1; J: TRBJ2-5; CDR3: AIPGGAETQY
V: TRBV20-1; J: TRBJ1-4; CDR3: SAQQEKLF
V: TRBV28; J: TRBJ1-5; CDR3: ASSPRTASQPQH
V: TRBV5-1; J: TRBJ2-3; CDR3: ASSLAQGTDTQY
V: TRBV19; J: TRBJ1-4; CDR3: ASTTGTTNEKLF
V: TRBV6-1; J: TRBJ1-5; CDR3: ASSGGQVQNQPQH
V: TRBV6-1; J: TRBJ2-7; CDR3: ASTGQRDSYEQY
V: TRBV13; J: TRBJ2-1; CDR3: ASSLIAGGSSYNEQF
V: TRBV15; J: TRBJ2-2; CDR3: ATSLVRPGELF
V: TRBV5-1; J: TRBJ1-1; CDR3: ASSLGTVNTEAF
V: TRBV10-2; J: TRBJ2-6; CDR3: ASRKSGGDSGANVLT
V: TRBV11-1; J: TRBJ2-7; CDR3: ASSNTGTGGEQY
V: TRBV6-5; J: TRBJ2-7; CDR3: ASSLAVWTLYEQY
V: TRBV28; J: TRBJ1-5; CDR3: ASSLEQGAFRQPQH
V: TRBV19; J: TRBJ2-7; CDR3: ASSLPGDYEQY
V: TRBV2; J: TRBJ2-1; CDR3: ASSGGPYNEQF
V: TRBV11-3; J: TRBJ2-5; CDR3: ASSKTGAETQY
V: TRBV7-6; J: TRBJ1-2; CDR3: ASSSLTGINYGYT
V: TRBV27; J: TRBJ1-5; CDR3: ASSPRGRQGHQPQH
V: TRBV14; J: TRBJ2-7; CDR3: ASSQGRVGEQY
V: TRBV2; J: TRBJ1-2; CDR3: ASRDPGAFNGYT
V: TRBV19; J: TRBJ1-1; CDR3: ASRPLGGNTEAF
V: TRBV27; J: TRBJ2-1; CDR3: ASSLFVAGSSYNEQF